Shown below are 23 T cell receptor beta chains from a single sample sequenced in a study of cytomegalovirus exposure and HLA in healthy donors. The PCR was carried out with 60 Vbeta primers and 13 Jbeta primers. Sequencing used immunoSEQ multiplex PCR; TCRdb keeps in-frame clones, though not all of them. This sample has approximately 190,000 clones, with 70% found just once. The sequencing input was PBMCs. These receptors were taken from a middle-aged man in good health and CMV-seropositive.

This chain joins TRBV6-4 and TRBJ2-1; maybe TRBD1 (5 bases). Trimming stripped 7 bases from V and 6 bases from J, with 19 bases between. The CDR3 length is 15 residues. CDR1 MRHNA and CDR2 SNTAGT come from the germline V gene. The CDR3 loop is CASNPPEGVCNEQFF. The CDR3 DNA follows: TGTGCCAGCAACCCGCCTGAAGGGGTTTGCAATGAGCAGTTCTTC.

This sequence joins TRBV28 and TRBJ2-5; possible D gene TRBD2, 6 bases. The J call may be wrong; the DNA end is better matched by TRBJ2-7. This CDR3 is built from 15 residues. In germline, CDR1 is MDHEN, CDR2 SYDVKM. In DNA, the CDR3 is TGTGCCAGCAGTCCTCCGGGACTCACACCCTACGAGCAGTACTTC. It translates to CASSPPGLTPYEQYF.

This chain connects TRBV27 to TRBJ2-7; D not certain. The CDR3 sequence is 13 residues long. V was cut by 3 bases and J by 5 bases, with 11 bases left in between. Per germline, CDR1 MNHEY and CDR2 SMNVEV (reference sequence). Written as DNA, the CDR3 is TGTGCCAGCAGTTTCGAACCACGGGACGAGCAGTACTTC. Translating gives CASSFEPRDEQYF.

The J gene is TRBJ2-7, the V gene TRBV6-5; 9 positions match TRBD1. This CDR3 region has 14 residues. CDR1 and CDR2 from the germline V gene are MNHEY and SVGAGI. The V segment lost 8 bases and the J segment 4 bases; nucleotides outside the gene matches: 9. The CDR3 bases are TGTGCCAGCGCAGCCGGGACAGGGAAGTACGAGCAGTACTTC. Translating gives CASAAGTGKYEQYF.

This chain uses TRBV6-1 with TRBJ2-1; TRBD2 agrees at 8 bases. Germline lookup yields CDR1 MNHNS and CDR2 SASEGT. J was trimmed by 4 bases and V by 7 bases; bases with no gene match: 6. There are 14 residues in the CDR3. The chain's CDR3 is CASTRRGGYNEQFF. The CDR3 nucleotides read TGTGCCAGCACGAGACGGGGGGGTTACAATGAGCAGTTCTTC.

This clone was counted a single time. The chain carries TRBV18 and TRBJ1-2, with a tentative D call TRBD1 (5 bases). The CDR3 spans 13 residues. Germline CDR1 KGHSH, CDR2 LQKENI. Between the trimmed V and J ends, which lost 6 bases and 7 bases, there was a span of 15 bases. The CDR3 sequence is CASSPTVVSGYTF. The CDR3 coding sequence is TGTGCCAGCTCCCCGACAGTGGTGAGTGGCTACACCTTC.

The rearrangement joins TRBV19 to TRBJ1-2; D is ambiguous. From germline, CDR1 is LNHDA and CDR2 SQIVND (reference sequence). This CDR3 comprises 11 residues. V was shortened by 8 bases and J by 8 bases, with 12 bases between the two germline ends. The CDR3 is CASQLGVGYTF. In DNA, the CDR3 is TGTGCCAGTCAATTGGGAGTCGGCTACACCTTC. The full variable domain, completed using reference TRBV19 and TRBJ1-2, is DGGITQSPKYLFRKEGQNVTLSCEQNLNHDAMYWYRQDPGQGLRLIYYSQIVNDFQKGDIAEGYSVSREKKESFPLTVTSAQKNPTAFYLCASQLGVGYTFGSGTRLTVV.

The table lists this clone with a few counts. The gene calls are TRBV5-5 and TRBJ2-7; perhaps TRBD1 as D (5 bases). Trimming shortened V by 2 bases and J by 3 bases, and 9 bases separated the two germline ends. The length of the CDR3 is 13 residues. CDR1 and CDR2 (germline): SGHKS, YYEKEE (reference sequence). The CDR3 loop reads CASSFDSYYEQYF. The CDR3 coding sequence is TGTGCCAGCAGCTTCGACAGCTACTACGAGCAGTACTTC.

The genes are TRBV7-2 and TRBJ1-5; no reliable D call. The length of the CDR3 is 12 residues. V gave up 5 bases and J gave up 7 bases, with 9 bases separating them. CDR1 SGHTA and CDR2 FQGNSA come from the germline V gene. The CDR3 is CASSRFGQPQHF. CDR3 in DNA: TGTGCCAGCAGCCGGTTCGGGCAGCCCCAGCATTTT.

The chain couples TRBV15 to TRBJ1-3, with D uncertain. V was cut by 5 bases and J by 1 base, with 18 bases left in between. CDR1 and CDR2 (germline): LNHNV, YYDKDF (reference sequence). The CDR3 is 17 amino acids. The CDR3 nucleotides are TGTGCCACCAGCTCCCTGGGAGGGCTCCGTTCTGGAAACACCATATATTTT. Translated, it gives CATSSLGGLRSGNTIYF. The full variable domain, with the rest looked up from reference TRBV15 and TRBJ1-3, is DAMVIQNPRYQVTQFGKPVTLSCSQTLNHNVMYWYQQKSSQAPKLLFHYYDKDFNNEADTPDNFQSRRPNTSFCFLDIRSPGLGDTAMYLCATSSLGGLRSGNTIYFGEGSWLTVV.

The gene calls are TRBV27 and TRBJ2-7; 8 bases match TRBD1. CDR1 is MNHEY and CDR2 is SMNVEV in the germline V gene (reference sequence). The CDR3 spans 16 residues. The trim removed 3 bases at V and 2 bases at J, leaving 9 bases unmatched. CDR3 bases: TGTGCCAGCAGTTTCTCCACGGGACAGGTTCCCTACGAGCAGTACTTC. This translates into CASSFSTGQVPYEQYF.

The chain joins TRBV7-2 to TRBJ2-5; D gene uncertain. The germline V and J ends were trimmed by 2 bases and 11 bases, with 15 bases remaining between them. The CDR3 runs 13 residues. Germline values: CDR1 SGHTA, CDR2 FQGNSA. The CDR3 reads CASSLLPNKEQYF. In DNA, the CDR3 is TGTGCCAGCAGCTTACTCCCCAACAAGGAGCAGTACTTC.

The gene calls are TRBV4-2 and TRBJ1-1; D gene unclear. The V gene lost 0 bases and the J gene lost 6 bases, with 5 bases spanning the gap. Germline loops: CDR1 LGHNA, CDR2 YNFKEQ. This CDR3 has 12 amino acids. The CDR3: CASSQDSAEAFF. As DNA, the CDR3 is TGTGCCAGCAGCCAAGATTCTGCTGAAGCTTTCTTT.

The CDR3 region is CASSRRGLAGETQYF. As DNA, the CDR3 is TGTGCCAGCAGTCGCCGGGGACTAGCGGGAGAGACCCAGTACTTC. The chain joins TRBV6-6 to TRBJ2-5; TRBD2 matches 12 bases. Germline trimming cut 5 bases from V and 4 bases from J; bases unmatched to any gene: 5. Per germline, CDR1 MNHNY and CDR2 SVGAGI (reference sequence). This CDR3 contains 15 residues.

The chain is built from TRBV9 and TRBJ1-1; D is possibly TRBD1 (5 bases). From germline, CDR1 is SGDLS and CDR2 YYNGEE. Trimming left V 4 bases short and J 4 bases short, with 17 bases between. CDR3 length equals 15 residues. The CDR3 DNA reads TGTGCCAGCAGCCCCACCCGGGGGTTGAGCACTGAAGCTTTCTTT. Protein sequence: CASSPTRGLSTEAFF.

The chain couples TRBV6-5 to TRBJ2-6; D gene unclear. The germline V gene has CDR1 MNHEY and CDR2 SVGAGI. The CDR3 is 13 amino acids. V dropped 4 bases and J dropped 2 bases, with 3 bases sitting between them. The CDR3 coding sequence is TGTGCCAGCAGTTCTCCTGGGGCCAACGTCCTGACTTTC. Translated, it gives CASSSPGANVLTF.

The gene calls are TRBV19 and TRBJ1-5, with 7 bases fitting TRBD1. CDR1 and CDR2 (germline): LNHDA, SQIVND (reference sequence). V gave up 8 bases and J gave up 4 bases; unmatched junction bases: 5. The CDR3 contains 13 residues. The CDR3 region has the DNA TGTGCCAGTGGAAGGGACAGAAATCAGCCCCAGCATTTT. It yields the protein CASGRDRNQPQHF.

The chain uses TRBV2 and TRBJ2-3; 8 nucleotides match TRBD2. Per germline, CDR1 SNHLY and CDR2 FYNNEI. The CDR3 totals 15 residues. Unmatched junction bases numbered 7, after V lost 7 bases and J lost 1 base. The CDR3 nucleotides read TGTGCCAGCAATGGAGCGGGGGCCCGCACAGATACGCAGTATTTT. It codes for CASNGAGARTDTQYF.

The chain combines TRBV4-1 with TRBJ2-7; D is unresolved. Deletions cut 1 base from V and 3 bases from J, with 10 bases between. The germline CDR1 and CDR2 sequences are MGHRA and YSYEKL. CDR3 length: 14 residues. CDR3 bases: TGCGCCAGCAGCCAAGGAGGCAGTCACTACGAGCAGTACTTC. This codes for CASSQGGSHYEQYF.

This clone was observed a few times. This chain connects TRBV9 to TRBJ1-6, with 9 bases matching TRBD1. V lost 4 bases and J lost 9; bases outside the gene matches: 8. The CDR3 is 15 amino acids. The V gene's germline CDR1 is SGDLS and CDR2 YYNGEE. The CDR3 sequence: CASSRTGQGSSPLHF. The CDR3 DNA follows: TGTGCCAGCAGCAGAACTGGACAGGGGAGTTCACCCCTCCACTTT.

The V gene is TRBV19, the J gene TRBJ1-1; D gene uncertain. Trimming took 3 bases from V and 1 from J, leaving 3 bases between them. Germline V lookup: CDR1 LNHDA, CDR2 SQIVND (reference sequence). The CDR3 length is 12 residues. The CDR3 protein is CASSIKNTEAFF. The CDR3 DNA reads as TGTGCCAGTAGTATCAAGAACACTGAAGCTTTCTTT. Full variable domain (outside the CDR3, taken from reference TRBV19 and TRBJ1-1): DGGITQSPKYLFRKEGQNVTLSCEQNLNHDAMYWYRQDPGQGLRLIYYSQIVNDFQKGDIAEGYSVSREKKESFPLTVTSAQKNPTAFYLCASSIKNTEAFFGQGTRLTVV.

The CDR3 DNA follows: TGCGCCAGCAGTGAGTCATCTGGGAGACAGTACTTC. Its translation: CASSESSGRQYF. The chain is built from TRBV10-2 and TRBJ2-5; possible D gene TRBD2, 5 bases. CDR3 length: 12 residues. The V end was cut by 0 bases, the J end by 11 bases, with 10 bases between. Germline V lookup: CDR1 WSHSY, CDR2 SAAADI.

V and J are TRBV5-4 and TRBJ2-7, with a possible D match to TRBD1 (6 bases). The V and J ends lost 4 bases and 4 bases respectively, with 12 bases between them. The CDR3 contains 13 residues. Germline values: CDR1 SGHNT, CDR2 YYREEE (reference sequence). The DNA of the CDR3 is TGTGCCAGCAGCGACGCAGGGGCGTACGAGCAGTACTTC. Encoded protein: CASSDAGAYEQYF. Filled out from reference TRBV5-4 and TRBJ2-7, the complete variable domain reads ETGVTQSPTHLIKTRGQQVTLRCSSQSGHNTVSWYQQALGQGPQFIFQYYREEENGRGNFPPRFSGLQFPNYSSELNVNALELDDSALYLCASSDAGAYEQYFGPGTRLTVT.